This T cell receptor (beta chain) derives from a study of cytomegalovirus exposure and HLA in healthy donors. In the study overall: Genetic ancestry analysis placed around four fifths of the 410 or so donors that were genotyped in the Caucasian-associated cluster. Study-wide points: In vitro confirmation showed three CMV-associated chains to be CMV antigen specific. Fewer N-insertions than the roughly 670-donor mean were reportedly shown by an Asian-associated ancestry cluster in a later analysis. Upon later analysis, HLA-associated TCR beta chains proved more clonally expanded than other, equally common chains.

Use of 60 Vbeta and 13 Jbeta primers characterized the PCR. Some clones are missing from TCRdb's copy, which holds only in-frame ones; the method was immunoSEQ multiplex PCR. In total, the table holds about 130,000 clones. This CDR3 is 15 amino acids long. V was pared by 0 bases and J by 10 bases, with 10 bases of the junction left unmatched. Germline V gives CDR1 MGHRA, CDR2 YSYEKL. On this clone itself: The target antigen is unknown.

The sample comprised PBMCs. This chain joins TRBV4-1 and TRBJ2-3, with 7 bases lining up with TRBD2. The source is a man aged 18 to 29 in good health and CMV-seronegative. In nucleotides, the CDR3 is TGCGCCAGCAGCCAAGAAGGGACGGCGGGGGTGGCGCAGTATTTT. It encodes CASSQEGTAGVAQYF.